This passage covers 9 T cell receptor beta chains from one sample sequenced in a study of human T cells and chemical hapten exposure. Regarding time point: patch test 1, 2 weeks after DPC sensitization. Treatment indicated: therapeutic diphenylcyclopropenone sensitization with weekly scalp DPC. TCRdb re-called the RACE reads through MiXCR, storing one row per CDR3 protein. The table shows 350,000 or so distinct CDR3 sequences, with around 7% occurring only once. Sequencing was performed on whole blood, taken in connection with sensitization to the hapten diphenylcyclopropenone (DPC). These receptors were taken from a woman aged 18-29 years with alopecia areata. Some clones in this sample may be carry-over from other donors' samples.

The chain couples TRBV12-3 or TRBV12-4 to TRBJ2-5, with 10 bases fitting TRBD2. This CDR3 spans 16 amino acids. J was trimmed by 5 bases and V by 6 bases; bases with no gene match: 12. The CDR3 is CASRTSGRSPLETQYF. The DNA of the CDR3 is TGTGCCAGCAGGACTAGCGGGCGTTCCCCCTTGGAGACCCAGTACTTC.

The J gene is TRBJ1-1, the V gene TRBV4-3; TRBD1 agrees at 9 bases. Per germline, CDR1 LGHNA and CDR2 YSLEER. The CDR3 contains 16 residues. Unmatched junction bases numbered 6, after V lost 0 bases and J lost 4 bases. CDR3 residues: CASSQDQGQGSTEAFF. The DNA for the CDR3 is TGCGCCAGCAGCCAAGATCAGGGACAGGGCAGCACTGAAGCTTTCTTT.

With regard to this clonotype: A much larger clone lies one base from this, so it may be a read error. The CDR3 spells CASSLGSGYGYTF. The CDR3 nucleotides are TGTGCCAGCAGCTTAGGCAGTGGTTATGGCTACACCTTC. The chain carries TRBV7-9 and TRBJ1-2; D is undetermined. Per germline, CDR1 SEHNR and CDR2 FQNEAQ (reference sequence). Trimming left V 1 base short and J 5 bases short, with 8 bases between. The CDR3 covers 13 residues. Full variable domain (outside the CDR3, taken from reference TRBV7-9 and TRBJ1-2): DTGVSQNPRHKITKRGQNVTFRCDPISEHNRLYWYRQTLGQGPEFLTYFQNEAQLEKSRLLSDRFSAERPKGSFSTLEIQRTEQGDSAMYLCASSLGSGYGYTFGSGTRLTVV.

This clonotype was counted only a few times. The gene calls are TRBV6-5 and TRBJ1-3; D not resolved. Trimming took 5 bases from V and 2 from J, leaving 13 bases between them. The CDR3 length is 15 residues. Germline V gene data show CDR1 as MNHEY and CDR2 as SVGAGI. The CDR3 sequence is CASSTVQEAGNTIYF. The CDR3 DNA sequence: TGTGCCAGCAGTACGGTTCAGGAAGCTGGAAACACCATATATTTT.

This clonotype was counted between two and nine times. This sequence joins TRBV20-1 and TRBJ2-7, with 10 bases fitting TRBD2. Germline V gene lookup returns CDR1 DFQATT and CDR2 SNEGSKA (reference sequence). V was pared by 6 bases and J by 2 bases, with 7 bases of the junction left unmatched. The CDR3 is 14 residues long. CDR3 bases: TGCAGTGCAGGTAGCGGGGGGTCCACCTACGAGCAGTACTTC. Translated, it gives CSAGSGGSTYEQYF.

This chain joins TRBV6-2 or TRBV6-3 and TRBJ2-7; the match to TRBD2 covers 7 bases. The germline CDR1 and CDR2 sequences are MNHEY and SVGEGT. Trimming took 5 bases from V and 2 from J; bases not matched to a gene: 9. The CDR3 runs 15 residues. CDR3 coding DNA: TGTGCCAGCAGTACGCGGGGGAGTACAGCCTACGAGCAGTACTTC. It translates to CASSTRGSTAYEQYF.

This clonotype occurred a few times. The chain carries TRBV27 and TRBJ2-3; D gene ambiguous. Trimming shortened V by 7 bases and J by 0 bases, and 11 bases separated the two germline ends. The CDR3 is 14 residues long. Germline V gene lookup returns CDR1 MNHEY and CDR2 SMNVEV (reference sequence). This CDR3 is CASKQSTSTDTQYF. In DNA form, the CDR3 reads TGTGCCAGCAAGCAGTCGACTAGCACAGATACGCAGTATTTT.

This clonotype was picked up a small number of times. This sequence joins TRBV11-2 and TRBJ2-3, with D perhaps matching TRBD1 (6 bases). Deletions cut 7 bases from V and 9 bases from J, with 20 bases between. The CDR3 sequence is 14 residues long. Per the germline V gene, CDR1 is SGHAT and CDR2 is FQNNGV. CDR3: CASTNFHRDSTQYF. The CDR3 nucleotides read TGTGCCAGCACCAACTTCCACAGGGATAGCACGCAGTATTTT.

This clonotype has a handful of counts. The chain combines TRBV27 with TRBJ2-5; TRBD1 agrees at 9 bases. V trimming: 2 bases; J trimming: 1 base; junction bases outside the gene matches: 2. Germline V gives CDR1 MNHEY, CDR2 SMNVEV (reference sequence). This CDR3 is built from 15 residues. In DNA, the CDR3 is TGTGCCAGCAGTTTAGACAGGGGGACCCAAGAGACCCAGTACTTC. It translates to CASSLDRGTQETQYF.